This TCR beta chain derives from a study of regulatory T cells in long-lasting Graves disease. The wider study: The study enrolled newly diagnosed Graves' patients on antithyroid drugs under 3 months.

On this clonotype itself: Its antigen is as yet unknown.

Investigators prepared the TCR beta libraries by applying iRepertoire HTBI primers and Arm-PCR of CDR3 regions. MiXCR was run by TCRdb on the multiplex PCR reads, yielding one entry per CDR3 protein. The data contain some 250,000 distinct CDR3 sequences, approximately 20% of them singletons. Study-wide results and caveats: The study found persistent patients shared more public clonotypes (about 3,000) than new patients (just over 950). Relative to newly diagnosed Graves' patients, persistent ones had lower TCR diversity.

This CDR3 has 13 amino acids. Germline CDR1 and CDR2: KGHSH and LQKENI. V was shortened by 3 bases and J by 4 bases, with 8 bases between the two germline ends. Time point in this sample: newly diagnosed GD, antithyroid drugs for less than 3 months. From RNA extracted from PBMCs, the TCR library was made. The same data also contributed to another study, on T cells in Graves' hyperthyroidism and ophthalmopathy. That publication notes: The diagnostic basis comprised clinical symptoms, serum thyroxine and TRAb, thyroid ultrasound and orbital computed tomography.

The rearrangement joins TRBV18 to TRBJ2-3; D not certain. The TCR originated in a young woman with Graves disease. Material: peripheral blood mononuclear cells (PBMCs), obtained at new diagnosis, from a patient treated with antithyroid drugs. The CDR3 DNA follows: TGTGCCAGCTCACCCAGCATACCAGATACGCAGTATTTT. The encoded protein is CASSPSIPDTQYF.